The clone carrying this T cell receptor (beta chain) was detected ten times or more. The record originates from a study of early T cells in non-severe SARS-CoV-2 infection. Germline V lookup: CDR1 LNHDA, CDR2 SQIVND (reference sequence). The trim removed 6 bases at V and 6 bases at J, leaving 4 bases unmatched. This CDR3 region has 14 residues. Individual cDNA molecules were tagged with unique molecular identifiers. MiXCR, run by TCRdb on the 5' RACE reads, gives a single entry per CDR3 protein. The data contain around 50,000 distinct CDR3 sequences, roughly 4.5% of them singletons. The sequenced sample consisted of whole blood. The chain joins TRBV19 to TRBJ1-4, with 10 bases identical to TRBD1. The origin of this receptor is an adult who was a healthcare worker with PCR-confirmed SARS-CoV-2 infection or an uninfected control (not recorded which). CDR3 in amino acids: CASSTGTGDEKLFF. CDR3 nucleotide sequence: TGTGCCAGTAGCACCGGGACAGGGGATGAAAAACTGTTTTTT.